The present TCR beta chain was sequenced within a study of cytomegalovirus exposure and HLA in healthy donors. Trimming took 5 bases from V and 3 from J; bases not matched to a gene: 6. Germline V gene data show CDR1 as SGHRS and CDR2 as YFSETQ. The CDR3 is made up of 14 amino acids. PCR involved 60 Vbeta and 13 Jbeta primers. Here immunoSEQ multiplex PCR was the method, and the copy in TCRdb shows in-frame clones only, minus some. Here the sample spans 160,000 or so clones, 75% being singletons. Broader study findings: By HLA locus, TCR association rates varied in a later analysis, with DRB1 showing the most and HLA-C the fewest.

Note on this clone: Its antigen is currently unknown.

This TCR derives from a female donor in good health and CMV-seronegative. The chain is built from TRBV5-1 and TRBJ2-7, with TRBD2 identical over 9 bases. Sequencing used PBMCs. The CDR3 is CASRGGLASYEQYF. The CDR3 region has the DNA TGCGCCAGCAGAGGCGGACTAGCGAGCTACGAGCAGTACTTC.